This TCR beta chain was retrieved from a study of regulatory T cells in long-lasting Graves disease (dated by TCRdb to about 2021). Notes on the research overall: Persistent Graves' disease meant more than 5 years of antithyroid drug treatment with TSH receptor autoantibodies that stayed positive. The study took place in China and was registered as a clinical trial. A total of around 33 samples underwent TCR sequencing, from roughly 13 patients with persistent Graves' disease and some 20 patients with newly diagnosed Graves' disease. Antithyroid drugs had been taken for about 10.3 years on average by persistent Graves' disease patients in the clinical cohort. Peripheral blood TCR sequencing and RNA sequencing compared persistent Graves' disease patients with newly diagnosed Graves' disease patients. General study outcomes and caveats: Persistent disease showed preferential use of TRBV28, TRBJ1-2 and TRBJ2-5, whereas newly diagnosed disease favored TRBV20-1 and TRBJ2-1. The study examined only peripheral blood because the primary lesion, thyroid tissue, could not be accessed. The authors noted that the small sample size was a limitation that may lower accuracy. Only the TCR beta chain was sequenced and analyzed. Persistent Graves' disease patients showed lower TCR Shannon entropy and fewer highly expanded clones than newly diagnosed patients, suggesting clonal expansion. Persistent patients shared more public clonotypes among themselves (2,741) than newly diagnosed patients did (approximately 870).

What this sample's time point label stands for: persistent/refractory GD, antithyroid drugs over 5 years with positive TRAb. For both TCR sequencing and RNA sequencing, RNA was extracted from PBMCs in TRIzol. The diagnosis of Graves' disease followed American Thyroid Association guidelines. The patients came from an endocrinology department in Xi'an, China. Each patient gave 7.5 to 10 milliliters of peripheral blood, collected in an EDTA anticoagulant tube. Ficoll Paque Plus density gradient separation was used to isolate PBMCs, and no further T cell sorting was performed. RNA quality was checked with an Agilent 2100 Bioanalyzer and agarose gel, and concentration with a NanoDrop 2000. Library prep was done by multiplex PCR. Sequencing was performed on an Illumina HiSeq 4000. TCR beta libraries were built with iRepertoire HTBI primers and Arm-PCR amplification of CDR3 regions. Before sequencing, the PCR products went through gel purification. The study's own analysis went as follows. Across samples, 60 to 75 TRBV and around 15 TRBJ segments were identified and used for gene usage analysis of CDR3 amino acid clonotypes. COPE and FqMerger were used to merge filtered high-quality paired reads into contigs. BLAST was used to align contigs to the IMGT TRBV, TRBD and TRBJ reference genes, and CDR3 was defined following IMGT. Highly expanded clones were defined as clonotypes with a frequency above 0.1%. Repertoire diversity was measured by Shannon entropy, and V-J evenness by the Gini coefficient. Public clonotypes were defined as clonotypes shared by more than one individual. TCRdb handled the public reads itself, with Q25 trimming in fastp and clone calling in MiXCR, and kept productive beta chains. When rows share a CDR3 protein, they turn into one entry using the most common DNA and genes. The V and J calls and clone size are TCRdb's, not the authors'. Counted in this sample were about 430,000 distinct CDR3 sequences; around 20% of them appeared once. The ten biggest clones cover 14% of the sample.

Taken from the germline V gene (reference sequence), the CDR1 and CDR2 loops are LNHDA and SQIVND. At the junction V is shortened by 8 bases and J by 1 base; bases outside the gene matches: 7. Inclusive of the bounding cysteine and phenylalanine, the CDR3 is 15 residues long. The kept DNA is CDR3 alone, 45 bases in frame from the first base. Of note for this clonotype: Its antigen remains unidentified. The input lacks base qualities; no much larger clone sits a single base away.

This receptor was obtained from a female donor with Graves disease. Source: peripheral blood mononuclear cells (PBMCs), taken when the disease was refractory, from a patient treated with antithyroid drugs. Here the chain combines TRBV19 and TRBJ2-2; 7 central nucleotides agree with TRBD2. The CDR3 region reads CASRSGEGNTGELFF. Read as DNA, the sequence is TGTGCCAGTCGGTCGGGGGAGGGGAACACCGGGGAGCTGTTTTTT.